One sample yielded the 20 T cell receptor beta chains listed below, sequenced in a study of blood T cells in healthy people across ages. With a J-beta primer mix and a sample-barcoded 5' primer, a second PCR ran roughly 7 to 11 cycles. TCRdb ran MiXCR on the 5' RACE reads and lists one entry per CDR3 protein. The top ten hold around 16% of the sample, which has some 790,000 distinct CDR3 sequences, about 30% seen once. The sequenced material came from blood. These receptor sequences come from a woman older than 75 in good health.

The chain combines TRBV2 with TRBJ1-2, with 9 bases aligning to TRBD1. CDR3 length: 15 residues. In germline, CDR1 is SNHLY, CDR2 FYNNEI. The V and J ends lost 7 bases and 5 bases, in that order; junction bases with no gene match: 11. The CDR3 nucleotides read TGTGCCAGCAACCCAAGGCGACAGGGGGAGTATGGCTACACCTTC. This encodes CASNPRRQGEYGYTF.

V is TRBV10-3 and J is TRBJ2-1; D is unclear. V lost 2 bases to trimming and J lost 14 bases, with 16 bases between them. The CDR3 length is 13 residues. Germline V gives CDR1 ENHRY, CDR2 SYGVKD. The DNA for the CDR3 is TGTGCCATCAGTGAGAGAGTAGAAAATGGGGAGTTCTTC. This encodes CAISERVENGEFF.

In this sample, this clonotype turned up many times. The chain joins TRBV5-1 to TRBJ2-3; no firm D call. The V end lost 3 bases, the J end lost 5 bases, and 10 bases lay between the germline ends. CDR1 and CDR2 from the germline V gene are SGHRS and YFSETQ. This CDR3 has 13 residues. The CDR3 sequence: CASSSRLGDTQYF. The DNA of the CDR3 is TGCGCCAGCAGCTCCCGACTTGGAGATACGCAGTATTTT.

This clonotype was found a few times. V usage is TRBV6-2 or TRBV6-3 and J usage is TRBJ2-7; TRBD1 is a possible D gene (6 bases). This CDR3 is 16 amino acids long. Between the trimmed V and J ends, which lost 4 bases and 3 bases, there was a span of 19 bases. CDR1 is MNHEY, CDR2 SVGEGT, per germline. CDR3 loop: CASSFLPGVLSYEQYF. CDR3 nucleotides: TGTGCCAGCAGTTTTCTTCCAGGGGTGTTGAGCTACGAGCAGTACTTC.

In this sample, this clonotype turned up a few times. The chain carries TRBV20-1 and TRBJ1-5, with D maybe TRBD1 (5 bases). The CDR3 is made up of 13 amino acids. Trimming took off 6 bases at V and 3 bases at J, with 12 bases between the two ends. Germline V CDR1 and CDR2: DFQATT, SNEGSKA (reference sequence). This chain's CDR3 is CSARQGDNQPQHF. CDR3 nucleotides: TGCAGTGCCCGTCAAGGGGACAATCAGCCCCAGCATTTT.

This clonotype has a count of ten or more. The gene calls are TRBV7-2 and TRBJ2-3; D possibly corresponds to TRBD2 (6 bases). The CDR3 sequence is 15 residues long. CDR1 is SGHTA, CDR2 FQGNSA, per germline. V dropped 10 bases and J dropped 2 bases, with 19 bases sitting between them. CDR3 nucleotide sequence: TGTGCCACCGGCTTTGGGGCGGGGATCACAGATACGCAGTATTTT. Translating gives CATGFGAGITDTQYF.

The rearrangement joins TRBV5-4 to TRBJ2-1, with D perhaps matching TRBD1 or TRBD2 (6 bases each). The CDR3 runs 16 residues. The germline V and J ends were trimmed by 2 bases and 6 bases, with 18 bases remaining between them. Germline assignment: CDR1 SGHNT and CDR2 YYREEE (reference sequence). The CDR3 DNA follows: TGTGCCAGCAGCTTTCGAGGGGGGCCTGGGGTCAATGAGCAGTTCTTC. Translated, it gives CASSFRGGPGVNEQFF.

The chain joins TRBV12-3 or TRBV12-4 to TRBJ1-6; 7 positions agree with TRBD1. J lost 6 bases, V lost 3 bases, and 8 bases had no gene match. The length of the CDR3 is 16 residues. The CDR3 loop reads CASSFGRQGLNSPLHF. The DNA for the CDR3 is TGTGCCAGCAGTTTTGGGCGACAGGGTCTTAATTCACCCCTCCACTTT.

This rearrangement joins TRBV12-3 or TRBV12-4 to TRBJ2-2, with a tentative D call TRBD1 (6 bases). Trimming removed 4 bases at V and 4 bases at J, with 10 bases between. The CDR3 spans 14 residues. The CDR3 DNA is TGTGCCAGCAGTTCAGGGGCTACCACCGGGGAGCTGTTTTTT. Residues: CASSSGATTGELFF.

This clonotype was seen many times. The rearrangement links TRBV28 to TRBJ1-2, with D unclear. CDR1 and CDR2 from the germline V gene are MDHEN and SYDVKM. The CDR3 length is 16 residues. V lost 4 bases and J lost 4, with 19 bases in between. The CDR3 loop is CASSSPSLGIGYGYTF. The DNA of the CDR3 is TGTGCCAGCAGTTCCCCGAGCTTAGGTATCGGCTATGGCTACACCTTC.

In this sample, this clonotype turned up many times. The J gene is TRBJ2-1, the V gene TRBV18, with D unclear. V gave up 5 bases and J gave up 4 bases, with 9 bases separating them. The CDR3 covers 13 residues. Looked up from germline, CDR1 is KGHSH and CDR2 is LQKENI. CDR3 region: CASSSVGYNEQFF. DNA for the CDR3: TGTGCCAGCTCATCCGTAGGTTACAATGAGCAGTTCTTC.

This clonotype was found many times. The rearrangement links TRBV20-1 to TRBJ2-6, with a tentative D call TRBD1 (6 bases). Germline V gene sequence: CDR1 DFQATT, CDR2 SNEGSKA (reference sequence). V shed 6 bases and J shed 4 bases, with 13 bases lying between them. The CDR3 sequence is 14 residues long. CDR3 loop: CSAIQGTGANVLTF. In DNA, the CDR3 is TGCAGTGCCATACAGGGAACCGGGGCCAACGTCCTGACTTTC.

This sequence joins TRBV7-9 and TRBJ1-1; D is perhaps TRBD1 (6 bases). Between the trimmed V and J ends, which lost 5 bases and 6 bases, there was a span of 10 bases. Germline CDR1 and CDR2: SEHNR and FQNEAQ (reference sequence). This CDR3 has 12 amino acids. The CDR3 region is CASSPTGAEAFF. Written as DNA, the CDR3 is TGTGCCAGCAGCCCGACAGGAGCTGAAGCTTTCTTT.

Ten or more counts support this clonotype. The rearrangement joins TRBV7-2 to TRBJ2-5; either TRBD1 or TRBD2 may fit D (5 bases each). The V end lost 2 bases, the J end lost 5 bases, and 12 bases lay between the germline ends. The CDR3 has 14 amino acids. Per the germline V gene, CDR1 is SGHTA and CDR2 is FQGNSA. In DNA, the CDR3 is TGTGCCAGCAGCTTATCTACGTGGGGGGAGACCCAGTACTTC. Amino acid sequence: CASSLSTWGETQYF.

This clonotype was seen more than once but under ten times. This may be a read error: a much more frequent sequence differs by one nucleotide. This sequence joins TRBV5-1 and TRBJ2-4; D possibly corresponds to TRBD1 (7 bases). The end of the DNA aligns better with TRBJ2-7, so the J call may be wrong. The germline V gene encodes CDR1 SGHRS and CDR2 YFSETQ. The CDR3 is 15 amino acids. The CDR3 reads CASSSGDSGYYEQYF. The CDR3 DNA is TGCGCCAGCAGCTCCGGGGACAGCGGGTACTACGAGCAGTACTTC.

Worth noting for this clonotype: A much larger clonotype is one base distant, so this may be a read error. This chain connects TRBV7-9 to TRBJ1-1; 8 bases match TRBD1. Germline-derived CDR1 and CDR2 are SEHNR and FQNEAQ (reference sequence). The CDR3 contains 15 residues. The CDR3 spells CASSSTGGGNTGAFF. The CDR3 nucleotides read TGTGCCAGCAGCTCCACAGGGGGGGGCAACACTGGAGCTTTCTTT.

There are many counts of this clonotype. The V call is TRBV27, the J call TRBJ1-6, with D hard to call. Trimming took 6 bases from V and 8 from J, leaving 17 bases between them. Germline loops: CDR1 MNHEY, CDR2 SMNVEV (reference sequence). The CDR3 loop spans 15 amino acids. CDR3 bases: TGTGCCAGCAGCTCCTCCCCTCTGTTGGATTCACCCCTCCACTTT. Translation: CASSSSPLLDSPLHF.

The CDR3 sequence: CASSLTLGRDTQYF. DNA for the CDR3: TGTGCCAGCAGCTTAACGCTAGGACGAGATACGCAGTATTTT. The chain uses TRBV7-3 and TRBJ2-3; D is unclear. Trimming left V 0 bases short and J 5 bases short, with 9 bases between. This CDR3 spans 14 amino acids. Looked up from germline, CDR1 is SGHTA and CDR2 is FQGTGA.

This clonotype showed up many times. This chain connects TRBV15 to TRBJ2-3; maybe TRBD2 (5 bases). Looked up from germline, CDR1 is LNHNV and CDR2 is YYDKDF (reference sequence). Trimming took off 5 bases at V and 1 base at J, with 7 bases between the two ends. The CDR3 covers 13 residues. The CDR3 DNA sequence: TGTGCCACCAGCCTCGGGGGCACAGATACGCAGTATTTT. It yields the protein CATSLGGTDTQYF.

On this clonotype itself: A much larger clone lies one base from this, so it may be a read error. The J gene is TRBJ2-7, the V gene TRBV11-2, with TRBD1 as a possible D gene (5 bases). Germline-derived CDR1 and CDR2 are SGHAT and FQNNGV. Trimming took 3 bases from V and 5 from J, leaving 14 bases between them. CDR3 size: 14 residues. The chain's CDR3 is CASSLGQGCDEQYF. CDR3 in DNA: TGTGCCAGCAGCTTGGGCCAGGGCTGCGACGAGCAGTACTTC.